Shown below are 25 T cell receptor beta chains from a single sample sequenced in a study of cytomegalovirus exposure and HLA in healthy donors. The PCR made use of 60 Vbeta and 13 Jbeta primers. The assay was immunoSEQ multiplex PCR, and TCRdb's table has in-frame clones only and misses some. Of under 200,000 clones listed, more than 65% were seen once; the top ten hold 3.4%. Specimen: PBMCs. The source of these receptors is a man aged 35-49 years in good health and CMV-seropositive.

V usage is TRBV2 and J usage is TRBJ2-5, with 10 nucleotides matching TRBD2. The germline V gene encodes CDR1 SNHLY and CDR2 FYNNEI. The CDR3 is made up of 15 amino acids. V shed 4 bases, J shed 1 base, and the junction held 3 bases outside the gene matches. The CDR3 DNA reads as TGTGCCAGCAGTGGGCTAGCGGGAGTCCAAGAGACCCAGTACTTC. It encodes CASSGLAGVQETQYF.

The V gene is TRBV5-6, the J gene TRBJ2-7; weak D call: TRBD2 (5 bases). Trimming shortened V by 3 bases and J by 6 bases, and 16 bases separated the two germline ends. The CDR3 length is 14 residues. Germline V gene lookup returns CDR1 SGHDT and CDR2 YYEEEE. This CDR3 is CASSSWKRELEQYF. CDR3 DNA sequence: TGTGCCAGCAGCTCATGGAAACGGGAACTCGAGCAGTACTTC.

The chain couples TRBV5-4 to TRBJ2-2, with a tentative D call TRBD1 (6 bases). Between the trimmed V and J ends, which lost 5 bases and 1 base, there was a span of 12 bases. CDR1 and CDR2 (germline): SGHNT, YYREEE (reference sequence). The CDR3 has 15 amino acids. In nucleotides, the CDR3 is TGTGCCAGCAGTGCAGGGGACCGGAACACCGGGGAGCTGTTTTTT. Amino acid sequence: CASSAGDRNTGELFF.

This clone was recorded a few times. This chain connects TRBV10-3 to TRBJ2-6; D perhaps matches TRBD1 (5 bases). There are 15 residues in the CDR3. CDR1 is ENHRY, CDR2 SYGVKD, per germline. Trimming stripped 7 bases from V and 3 bases from J, with 13 bases between. In DNA form, the CDR3 reads TGTGCCATCATGGCAGGGCTAGGTGGGGCCAACGTCCTGACTTTC. It specifies CAIMAGLGGANVLTF.

V and J are TRBV15 and TRBJ1-5, with D uncertain. This CDR3 has 14 residues. Germline loops: CDR1 LNHNV, CDR2 YYDKDF (reference sequence). V was cut by 5 bases and J by 0 bases, with 8 bases left in between. CDR3 region: CATSVPYSNQPQHF. Here the CDR3 DNA reads TGTGCCACCAGCGTGCCCTATAGCAATCAGCCCCAGCATTTT.

The chain combines TRBV6-1 with TRBJ1-5, with 8 bases fitting TRBD1. Germline lookup yields CDR1 MNHNS and CDR2 SASEGT. The CDR3 totals 15 residues. The trim removed 5 bases at V and 7 bases at J, leaving 10 bases unmatched. This CDR3 is CASSPRQGPGQPQHF. In DNA, the CDR3 is TGTGCCAGCAGTCCCAGACAGGGGCCGGGGCAGCCCCAGCATTTT.

This clone was seen only a few times. The CDR3 protein is CASSPLAGGRSKNIQYF. CDR3 DNA: TGTGCCAGCAGCCCCCTAGCGGGAGGGCGGTCCAAAAACATTCAGTACTTC. This rearrangement joins TRBV27 to TRBJ2-4; 12 nucleotides align to TRBD2. Germline CDR1 and CDR2: MNHEY and SMNVEV (reference sequence). The CDR3 runs to 17 residues. The ends lost 6 bases at V and 2 bases at J; junction bases unmatched: 8.

The CDR3 spells CASSRKEHGANVLTF. The CDR3 DNA reads TGCGCCAGCAGCCGGAAGGAGCATGGGGCCAACGTCCTGACTTTC. V is TRBV5-1 and J is TRBJ2-6; unclear D gene. CDR1 is SGHRS, CDR2 YFSETQ, per germline. V was clipped by 4 bases and J by 3 bases, with 11 bases between them. The CDR3 runs 15 residues.

The chain has TRBV4-2 and TRBJ2-2; D ambiguous. Deletions cut 0 bases from V and 8 bases from J, with 4 bases between. Looked up from germline, CDR1 is LGHNA and CDR2 is YNFKEQ. The CDR3 spans 12 residues. In DNA, the CDR3 is TGTGCCAGCAGCCAAGATATGGGGGAGCTGTTTTTT. This translates into CASSQDMGELFF.

The chain links TRBV7-9 to TRBJ2-1; 11 nucleotides agree with TRBD2. The CDR3 contains 17 residues. Trimming took 1 base from V and 4 from J; bases not matched to a gene: 6. Germline V gene sequence: CDR1 SEHNR, CDR2 FQNEAQ (reference sequence). CDR3 sequence (DNA): TGTGCCAGCAGCTTAGGTAGCGGGGGGGTAGTGTACAATGAGCAGTTCTTC. Translating gives CASSLGSGGVVYNEQFF.

In its sample, this clone was seen once. The chain joins TRBV10-3 to TRBJ2-7; weak D call: TRBD1 (6 bases). The V and J ends lost 11 bases and 2 bases respectively, with 10 bases between them. The CDR3 runs 11 residues. CDR1 is ENHRY, CDR2 SYGVKD, per germline. CDR3 coding DNA: TGTGCCTCACAGGGTACCTACGAGCAGTACTTC. This codes for CASQGTYEQYF.

The V call is TRBV6-1, the J call TRBJ2-3; the match to TRBD2 covers 7 bases. Germline loops: CDR1 MNHNS, CDR2 SASEGT. V lost 3 bases, J lost 0 bases, and 6 bases stayed unmatched. There are 16 residues in the CDR3. This chain's CDR3 is CASSDFAGESTDTQYF. CDR3 in DNA: TGTGCCAGCAGTGACTTCGCGGGAGAGAGCACAGATACGCAGTATTTT.

V usage is TRBV7-3 and J usage is TRBJ1-1; D remains ambiguous. There are 13 residues in the CDR3. Deletions cut 5 bases from V and 1 base from J, with 8 bases between. CDR1 and CDR2 from the germline V gene are SGHTA and FQGTGA. Here the CDR3 reads CASSVDWNTEAFF. The CDR3 DNA reads TGTGCCAGCAGCGTTGACTGGAACACTGAAGCTTTCTTT.

The rearrangement joins TRBV4-1 to TRBJ1-1; 7 nucleotides agree with TRBD1. Trimming removed 1 base from V and 5 bases from J; junction bases left unmatched: 10. CDR1 is MGHRA and CDR2 is YSYEKL in the germline V gene. The CDR3 spans 16 residues. The CDR3: CASSQGPGGVRTEAFF. In DNA form, the CDR3 reads TGCGCCAGCAGCCAAGGGCCAGGGGGAGTAAGAACTGAAGCTTTCTTT.

The chain couples TRBV5-4 to TRBJ2-3; 7 bases match TRBD2. Trimming at V came to 4 bases and at J to 2 bases, leaving 10 bases not matched to a gene. The CDR3 contains 16 residues. CDR1 is SGHNT, CDR2 YYREEE, per germline (reference sequence). The CDR3 nucleotides read TGTGCCAGCAGCCAAGATCAACTAGCGAACACAGATACGCAGTATTTT. Translated, it gives CASSQDQLANTDTQYF.

This chain uses TRBV9 with TRBJ2-1, with D possibly being TRBD2 (6 bases). Trimming removed 4 bases at V and 0 bases at J, with 14 bases between. From germline, CDR1 is SGDLS and CDR2 YYNGEE. This CDR3 comprises 16 residues. Here the CDR3 reads CASSTRDSHSYNEQFF. DNA of the CDR3: TGTGCCAGCAGCACCCGGGACTCCCACTCCTACAATGAGCAGTTCTTC.

This sequence joins TRBV25-1 and TRBJ2-3; D is unresolved. The CDR3 runs 12 residues. Germline V CDR1 and CDR2: MGHDK, SYGVNS. V dropped 4 bases and J dropped 5 bases, with 7 bases sitting between them. The CDR3 nucleotides read TGTGCCAGCAGTGTTAGGAGAGATACGCAGTATTTT. It specifies CASSVRRDTQYF.

As regards this clone: The same CDR3 also results from other DNA sequences found in this sample. The chain carries TRBV5-1 and TRBJ2-7; no clear D. The CDR3 totals 15 residues. In germline, CDR1 is SGHRS, CDR2 YFSETQ. CDR3 protein: CAIFFKQKAAYEQYF. CDR3 coding DNA: TGCGCTATTTTTTTCAAGCAGAAGGCGGCATACGAGCAGTACTTC. Full variable domain (rest looked up from reference TRBV5-1 and TRBJ2-7): KAGVTQTPRYLIKTRGQQVTLSCSPISGHRSVSWYQQTPGQGLQFLFEYFSETQRNKGNFPGRFSGRQFSNSRSEMNVSTLELGDSALYLCAIFFKQKAAYEQYFGPGTRLTVT.

The chain combines TRBV6-6 with TRBJ2-7, with 8 nucleotides matching TRBD1. This CDR3 is built from 15 residues. Germline CDR1 reads MNHNY; CDR2 reads SVGAGI (reference sequence). Trimming took 0 bases from V and 4 from J; bases not matched to a gene: 5. CDR3 in amino acids: CASSYSSGDRYEQYF. CDR3 nucleotide sequence: TGTGCCAGCAGTTACTCTTCAGGGGACAGGTACGAGCAGTACTTC.

The J gene is TRBJ1-1, the V gene TRBV4-1; 7 bases are shared with TRBD1. There are 15 residues in the CDR3. Trimming at V came to 5 bases and at J to 1 base, leaving 7 bases not matched to a gene. CDR1 is MGHRA, CDR2 YSYEKL, per germline. CDR3 nucleotide sequence: TGCGCCAGCAGCAGCGGACAGGCGACGAACACTGAAGCTTTCTTT. This encodes CASSSGQATNTEAFF.

The chain has TRBV2 and TRBJ1-6; D is unclear. Trimming shortened V by 4 bases and J by 7 bases, and 11 bases separated the two germline ends. This CDR3 is 14 amino acids long. Germline CDR1 is SNHLY and CDR2 is FYNNEI. This chain's CDR3 is CASSGSGWNSPLHF. For the CDR3, the DNA is TGTGCCAGCAGTGGGTCAGGTTGGAATTCACCCCTCCACTTT.

This clone was observed a handful of times. V gene TRBV28 combines with J gene TRBJ2-5, with 8 nucleotides matching TRBD2. Germline V gene sequence: CDR1 MDHEN, CDR2 SYDVKM. CDR3 length equals 14 residues. V was pared by 5 bases and J by 1 base, with 3 bases of the junction left unmatched. CDR3 loop: CASSTSGGQETQYF. The CDR3 bases are TGTGCCAGCAGTACCAGCGGGGGCCAAGAGACCCAGTACTTC.

This chain links TRBV4-1 with TRBJ2-7, with 10 bases aligning to TRBD1. In germline, CDR1 is MGHRA, CDR2 YSYEKL. The trim removed 4 bases at V and 4 bases at J, leaving 13 bases unmatched. The length of the CDR3 is 17 residues. The DNA of the CDR3 is TGCGCCAGCAGCCCCCGGGACAGGGGTGCCCATCCTTACGAGCAGTACTTC. This translates into CASSPRDRGAHPYEQYF.

V gene TRBV19 combines with J gene TRBJ1-1; tentatively, D is TRBD1 (5 bases). CDR3 length: 14 amino acids. Germline-derived CDR1 and CDR2 are LNHDA and SQIVND (reference sequence). V was clipped by 7 bases and J by 11 bases, with 23 bases between them. The CDR3 spells CASTQPGLPSGAFF. In DNA form, the CDR3 reads TGTGCCAGTACCCAACCGGGACTCCCCTCCGGGGCTTTCTTT.

The CDR3 reads CASSFPRDRDSPLHF. CDR3 sequence (DNA): TGTGCCAGCAGCTTTCCCCGGGACAGGGATTCACCCCTCCACTTT. V is TRBV7-9 and J is TRBJ1-6; the match to TRBD1 covers 9 bases. The J segment lost 8 bases and the V segment lost 3 bases, leaving 5 bases of the junction unmatched. The CDR3 spans 15 residues. Germline values: CDR1 SEHNR, CDR2 FQNEAQ (reference sequence).